This TCR beta chain emerged from a study of CD8 T cells in ankylosing spondylitis. Notes on the study in general: Both synovial fluid and blood in reactive arthritis had previously been reported to carry some motif variants. As reported, disease-linked clones showed significant enrichment in matched ankylosing spondylitis synovial fluid.

Of note for this clonotype: Its specificity is not known.

In making TCR beta libraries, quantitative 5'-RACE with molecular barcodes was used. TCRdb independently ran MiXCR on the 5' RACE reads; one entry per CDR3 protein. The sample contains fewer than 25,000 distinct CDR3 sequences, 10% to 15% of which appear only once. The CDR3 has 14 residues. Germline CDR1 and CDR2: LGHDT and YNNKEL (reference sequence). V shed 2 bases and J shed 4 bases, with 9 bases lying between them. The V gene is TRBV3-1, the J gene TRBJ2-1; D unclear. The receptor was derived from a male donor with ankylosing spondylitis or in good health (not recorded which). Material: blood. The CDR3 DNA sequence: TGTGCCAGCAGCCAAAACGACATGTACAATGAGCAGTTCTTC. This translates into CASSQNDMYNEQFF.